Each of the 14 T cell receptor beta chains below was sequenced from the same sample in a study of regulatory T cells in long-lasting Graves disease. The time point denotes: newly diagnosed GD, antithyroid drugs for less than 3 months. Extracted RNA from PBMCs served as the source of the TCR library. Arm-PCR of CDR3 regions and iRepertoire HTBI primers were the basis on which TCR beta libraries were built. TCRdb passed the multiplex PCR reads through MiXCR, listing each CDR3 protein once. The sample shows over 500,000 distinct CDR3 sequences, about 16% of them seen only once. These same data were also listed under a study on T cells in Graves' hyperthyroidism and ophthalmopathy.

The material sequenced was peripheral blood mononuclear cells (PBMCs), taken at new diagnosis, from a patient treated with antithyroid drugs. Receptors were obtained from a man younger than 30 with Graves disease.

This clonotype was seen only a few times. This chain links TRBV20-1 with TRBJ2-7, with 12 bases that match TRBD2. CDR3 length: 20 residues. With 3 bases clipped from V and 3 bases from J, the junction kept 21 bases outside the gene matches. Germline V gene data show CDR1 as DFQATT and CDR2 as SNEGSKA (reference sequence). The CDR3 is CSASIASWATSGRIYYEQYF. The CDR3 DNA follows: TGCAGTGCTAGTATAGCTTCTTGGGCGACTAGCGGGAGAATCTACTACGAGCAGTACTTC.

CDR3 DNA: TGTGCCAGCAGCATGGTAGGTAGCGGAGTCTCCTACGAGCAGTACTTC. This sequence encodes CASSMVGSGVSYEQYF. The chain recombines TRBV5-6 with TRBJ2-7, with a weak D call TRBD2 (6 bases). The germline CDR1 and CDR2 sequences are SGHDT and YYEEEE. V lost 4 bases, J lost 0 bases, and 17 bases lay in between. This CDR3 has 16 amino acids.

This clonotype showed up many times. V and J are TRBV7-8 and TRBJ2-3; D call uncertain. The CDR3 consists of 15 residues. From germline, CDR1 is SGHVS and CDR2 FQNEAQ. V was clipped by 5 bases and J by 2 bases, with 14 bases between them. The CDR3 is CASSPEFRPTDTQYF. In DNA form, the CDR3 reads TGTGCCAGCAGCCCAGAATTTAGACCCACAGATACGCAGTATTTT. The entire variable domain, with the rest obtained from reference TRBV7-8 and TRBJ2-3, is as follows: GAGVSQSPRYKVAKRGQDVALRCDPISGHVSLFWYQQALGQGPEFLTYFQNEAQLDKSGLPSDRFFAERPEGSVSTLKIQRTQQEDSAVYLCASSPEFRPTDTQYFGPGTRLTVL.

The CDR3 bases are TGCAGTGCTATGGGACAGAGAAACACCGGGGAGCTGTTTTTT. Amino acids: CSAMGQRNTGELFF. The rearrangement uses TRBV20-1 and TRBJ2-2, with TRBD1 identical over 7 bases. The CDR3 contains 14 residues. Per the germline V gene, CDR1 is DFQATT and CDR2 is SNEGSKA (reference sequence). With 4 bases clipped from V and 2 bases from J, the junction kept 4 bases outside the gene matches.

The V call is TRBV19, the J call TRBJ2-7; D might be TRBD1 or TRBD2, each matching 5 bases. Germline V CDR1 and CDR2: LNHDA, SQIVND (reference sequence). The CDR3 loop spans 15 amino acids. V dropped 3 bases and J dropped 3 bases, with 15 bases sitting between them. The CDR3, as DNA: TGTGCCAGTAGTATGGCTAGAGGGGCCAACTACGAGCAGTACTTC. Protein sequence: CASSMARGANYEQYF.

V gene TRBV9 combines with J gene TRBJ2-3, with 13 bases lining up with TRBD2. V gave up 4 bases and J gave up 4 bases; unmatched junction bases: 9. CDR1 and CDR2 from the germline V gene are SGDLS and YYNGEE. CDR3 size: 17 residues. The CDR3 here is CASSPWAGLAGSDTQYF. In DNA form, the CDR3 reads TGTGCCAGCAGCCCCTGGGCGGGACTAGCGGGATCAGATACGCAGTATTTT.

In this sample, this clonotype turned up many times. The rearrangement joins TRBV28 to TRBJ1-5, with 10 bases identical to TRBD1. Germline CDR1 MDHEN, CDR2 SYDVKM. Germline trimming cut 2 bases from V and 4 bases from J; bases unmatched to any gene: 11. The length of the CDR3 is 18 residues. The CDR3 reads CASSLGPRQGQGNQPQHF. The DNA of the CDR3 is TGTGCCAGCAGTTTAGGGCCCCGACAGGGACAGGGGAATCAGCCCCAGCATTTT.

The chain carries TRBV19 and TRBJ1-2, with D tentatively TRBD1 (5 bases). CDR3 length equals 15 residues. Germline V gives CDR1 LNHDA, CDR2 SQIVND (reference sequence). V shed 3 bases and J shed 2 bases, with 13 bases lying between them. The CDR3 region is CASSIPGRDNYGYTF. The CDR3 DNA sequence: TGTGCCAGTAGTATCCCGGGACGCGACAACTATGGCTACACCTTC.

This clonotype was recorded many times. This CDR3 reads CSARDGTGSYEQYF. The CDR3 bases are TGCAGTGCTAGAGATGGGACAGGGTCCTACGAGCAGTACTTC. V is TRBV20-1 and J is TRBJ2-7; TRBD1 matches at 9 bases. Looked up from germline, CDR1 is DFQATT and CDR2 is SNEGSKA (reference sequence). The CDR3 is 14 amino acids. J lost 1 base, V lost 0 bases, and 1 base had no gene match.

This clonotype was detected only a few times. This chain joins TRBV6-7 and TRBJ2-1, with TRBD2 matching over 9 bases. TRBV6-7 is annotated as an ORF whose role is uncertain. The CDR3 is made up of 17 amino acids. Trimming cost V 2 bases and J 6 bases; bases outside gene matches: 11. This CDR3 reads CASSYGIRIAGANEQFF. The CDR3 coding sequence is TGTGCCAGCAGTTACGGAATTCGGATAGCGGGAGCCAATGAGCAGTTCTTC.

This clonotype was observed a few times. The CDR3: CAIIIRDFYGYTF. For the CDR3, the DNA is TGTGCCATTATCATCCGGGACTTCTATGGCTACACCTTC. This chain uses TRBV6-1 with TRBJ1-2, with D perhaps TRBD1 (5 bases). The CDR3 contains 13 residues. V lost 10 bases and J 4 bases, leaving 16 bases between the germline ends. Germline V gene data show CDR1 as MNHNS and CDR2 as SASEGT.

Worth noting for this clonotype: A much larger clone is a single base away; this may be a read error. The chain uses TRBV20-1 and TRBJ2-7; the match to TRBD2 covers 9 bases. Per germline, CDR1 DFQATT and CDR2 SNEGSKA (reference sequence). The CDR3 covers 14 residues. The CDR3 reads CSALTSGSSHEQYF. The CDR3 DNA reads as TGCAGTGCACTGACTAGCGGTAGCTCCCACGAGCAGTACTTC.

This chain joins TRBV6-2 or TRBV6-3 and TRBJ2-4; 8 bases are shared with TRBD1. The CDR3 runs 13 residues. Germline V CDR1 and CDR2: MNHEY, SVGEGT. Unmatched junction bases numbered 8, after V lost 9 bases and J lost 7 bases. The CDR3 spells CASHRRDRNIQYF. The CDR3 coding sequence is TGTGCCAGTCATCGCCGGGACAGGAACATTCAGTACTTC.

There are a few counts of this clonotype. The chain recombines TRBV19 with TRBJ1-5, with D possibly TRBD1 on 5 matching bases. CDR3 size: 13 residues. V lost 7 bases and J lost 0, with 7 bases in between. The germline V gene has CDR1 LNHDA and CDR2 SQIVND (reference sequence). The CDR3: CASTGGSNQPQHF. DNA of the CDR3: TGTGCCAGTACGGGGGGTAGCAATCAGCCCCAGCATTTT.